The entry below describes one TCR beta chain. Its matching antigen is unknown. This sample includes further DNA sequences coding for the same CDR3. V lost 9 bases and J lost 5, with 8 bases in between. The CDR3 runs 11 residues. CDR1 is SGHVS, CDR2 FQNEAQ, per germline. Selected positively for CCR7 and CD45RO-negative, naive CD8 cells excluded terminally differentiated effector memory CD45RA+ cells. These data belong to a study of shared clonotypes between healthy human individuals. The study's findings and limits: Measured sharing among donors was expected to vary with sequencing depth.

Sequencing was performed with immunoSEQ multiplex PCR; in TCRdb, only in-frame clones are kept and a portion is missing. Altogether about 820,000 clones are present, around 93% being singletons, with the ten largest covering under 30%. Specimen: naive CD8+ T cells sorted from blood. The rearrangement joins TRBV7-8 to TRBJ2-1; a weak D match, TRBD2 (5 bases). The clonotype originates from a man aged 30 to 45 in good health. CDR3 DNA sequence: TGTGCCAGTAGCGTAAACAATGAGCAGTTCTTC. Residues: CASSVNNEQFF.